These T cell receptor beta chains were read from a single sample in a study of blood T cell repertoires in COVID-19. TCRdb's copy holds only in-frame clones and misses some; the assay was immunoSEQ multiplex PCR. There are about 170,000 clones in the sample; 82% occur only once, and about 10% lies in the top ten. Input material: peripheral blood. These TCRs come from an elderly woman with active or convalescent COVID-19. CDR3s include the opening cysteine and the closing phenylalanine or tryptophan. D genes are given only for firm matches. A clone size is listed for some rows: how often the clone was seen (once, few, many), or a class if it is expanded.

clone size: -; J gene: TRBJ1-1; D gene: -; V gene: TRBV12-3/TRBV12-4; CDR3 protein: CASSYRANTEAFF; CDR3 DNA: TGTGCCAGCAGTTACAGGGCGAACACTGAAGCTTTCTTT
clone size: -; J gene: TRBJ2-3; D gene: TRBD1; V gene: TRBV2; CDR3 protein: CASTGQVSTDTQYF; CDR3 DNA: TGTGCCAGCACCGGACAGGTCTCCACAGATACGCAGTATTTT
clone size: -; J gene: TRBJ1-1; D gene: TRBD1; V gene: TRBV9; CDR3 protein: CASSVGAGGVEAFF; CDR3 DNA: TGTGCCAGCAGCGTAGGGGCAGGGGGCGTTGAAGCTTTCTTT
clone size: -; J gene: TRBJ2-3; D gene: -; V gene: TRBV28; CDR3 protein: CASNAPDYSDTQYF; CDR3 DNA: TGTGCCAGCAACGCCCCGGACTATTCGGATACGCAGTATTTT
clone size: few; J gene: TRBJ1-1; D gene: -; V gene: TRBV11-2; CDR3 protein: CASSFGPTNAEAFF; CDR3 DNA: TGTGCCAGCAGCTTTGGGCCAACAAACGCTGAAGCTTTCTTT
clone size: few; J gene: TRBJ1-1; D gene: -; V gene: TRBV28; CDR3 protein: CASSFLQAEAFF; CDR3 DNA: TGTGCCAGCAGTTTCTTGCAGGCTGAAGCTTTCTTT
clone size: -; J gene: TRBJ2-1; D gene: -; V gene: TRBV4-1; CDR3 protein: CASQGSVHEQFF; CDR3 DNA: TGCGCCAGCCAGGGTTCGGTCCATGAGCAGTTCTTC
clone size: -; J gene: TRBJ2-1; D gene: TRBD2; V gene: TRBV4-2; CDR3 protein: CASSQDPLAGLSSYNEQFF; CDR3 DNA: TGTGCCAGCAGCCAAGACCCGCTAGCGGGTCTTAGCTCCTACAATGAGCAGTTCTTC
clone size: -; J gene: TRBJ1-1; D gene: -; V gene: TRBV7-8; CDR3 protein: CASSLHGGSEAFF; CDR3 DNA: TGTGCCAGCAGCTTACATGGGGGGTCTGAAGCTTTCTTT
clone size: -; J gene: TRBJ2-7; D gene: -; V gene: TRBV7-2; CDR3 protein: CASSSHPGHSYEQYF; CDR3 DNA: TGTGCCAGCAGCTCCCATCCGGGACATTCCTACGAGCAGTACTTC
clone size: -; J gene: TRBJ1-5; D gene: -; V gene: TRBV15; CDR3 protein: CATSRAVVAVSNQPQHF; CDR3 DNA: TGTGCCACCAGCAGGGCTGTGGTGGCAGTTAGCAATCAGCCCCAGCATTTT
clone size: -; J gene: TRBJ2-7; D gene: -; V gene: TRBV3-1/TRBV3-2; CDR3 protein: CASSQGRQVCF; CDR3 DNA: TGTGCCAGCAGCCAAGGGAGGCAGGTTTGCTTC
clone size: -; J gene: TRBJ1-2; D gene: -; V gene: TRBV7-2; CDR3 protein: CASSLGPGVNYGYTF; CDR3 DNA: TGTGCCAGCAGCTTAGGGCCAGGGGTCAACTATGGCTACACCTTC
clone size: -; J gene: TRBJ2-1; D gene: -; V gene: TRBV9; CDR3 protein: CASSVGIASYNEQFF; CDR3 DNA: TGTGCCAGCAGCGTAGGAATAGCGTCTTACAATGAGCAGTTCTTC
clone size: -; J gene: TRBJ2-5; D gene: TRBD1; V gene: TRBV24-1; CDR3 protein: CATSGAGGLETQYF; CDR3 DNA: TGTGCCACCAGTGGGGCAGGGGGCTTGGAGACCCAGTACTTC
clone size: -; J gene: TRBJ2-5; D gene: -; V gene: TRBV6-2/TRBV6-3; CDR3 protein: CASSYTLGTQYF; CDR3 DNA: TGTGCCAGCAGTTACACTCTAGGGACCCAGTACTTC
clone size: few; J gene: TRBJ2-1; D gene: -; V gene: TRBV28; CDR3 protein: CASVSPARRVNEQFF; CDR3 DNA: TGTGCCAGCGTATCTCCCGCAAGACGGGTCAATGAGCAGTTCTTC
clone size: once; J gene: TRBJ2-5; D gene: -; V gene: TRBV5-1; CDR3 protein: CASSLAAGRTETQYF; CDR3 DNA: TGCGCCAGCAGCTTGGCGGCAGGGAGGACAGAGACCCAGTACTTC
clone size: -; J gene: TRBJ2-1; D gene: TRBD2; V gene: TRBV28; CDR3 protein: CASKPSGRYEQFF; CDR3 DNA: TGTGCCAGCAAGCCTAGCGGGAGGTATGAGCAGTTCTTC
clone size: -; J gene: TRBJ2-7; D gene: -; V gene: TRBV11-2; CDR3 protein: CASSLALGGHLSYEQYF; CDR3 DNA: TGTGCCAGCAGCTTAGCATTGGGGGGGCATCTGAGCTACGAGCAGTACTTC
clone size: -; J gene: TRBJ1-2; D gene: -; V gene: TRBV7-2; CDR3 protein: CASSLTGPYGYTF; CDR3 DNA: TGTGCCAGCAGCCTTACAGGACCTTATGGCTACACCTTC
clone size: -; J gene: TRBJ1-2; D gene: TRBD1; V gene: TRBV15; CDR3 protein: CATSRDTGTDNYGYTF; CDR3 DNA: TGTGCCACCAGCAGAGACACCGGGACAGACAACTATGGCTACACCTTC
clone size: -; J gene: TRBJ2-1; D gene: TRBD2; V gene: TRBV6-2/TRBV6-3; CDR3 protein: CASSHPGLAGLSSYNEQFF; CDR3 DNA: TGTGCCAGCAGTCATCCGGGACTAGCGGGCCTCTCCTCCTACAATGAGCAGTTCTTC
clone size: -; J gene: TRBJ2-6; D gene: TRBD1; V gene: TRBV24-1; CDR3 protein: CATSDTGVGANVLTF; CDR3 DNA: TGTGCCACCAGTGATACAGGGGTAGGGGCCAACGTCCTGACTTTC
clone size: -; J gene: TRBJ1-5; D gene: -; V gene: TRBV20-1; CDR3 protein: CSASDGRSNQPQHF; CDR3 DNA: TGCAGTGCTAGTGATGGGAGGAGCAATCAGCCCCAGCATTTT
clone size: -; J gene: TRBJ2-1; D gene: TRBD2; V gene: TRBV5-1; CDR3 protein: CASTPGLADYNEQFF; CDR3 DNA: TGCGCCAGCACTCCCGGACTAGCAGATTACAATGAGCAGTTCTTC
clone size: -; J gene: TRBJ1-1; D gene: -; V gene: TRBV18; CDR3 protein: CASSPAARNTEAFF; CDR3 DNA: TGTGCCAGCTCACCAGCAGCTAGAAACACTGAAGCTTTCTTT
clone size: few; J gene: TRBJ2-1; D gene: -; V gene: TRBV5-1; CDR3 protein: CASSLGSASSYNEQFF; CDR3 DNA: TGCGCCAGCAGCTTGGGAAGCGCTAGCTCCTACAATGAGCAGTTCTTC
clone size: -; J gene: TRBJ1-2; D gene: TRBD1; V gene: TRBV18; CDR3 protein: CASSQAGTDYGYTF; CDR3 DNA: TGTGCCAGCTCACAAGCCGGGACAGACTATGGCTACACCTTC
clone size: -; J gene: TRBJ2-3; D gene: -; V gene: TRBV2; CDR3 protein: CASSETRGSTDTQYF; CDR3 DNA: TGTGCCAGCAGTGAAACCCGGGGTAGCACAGATACGCAGTATTTT
clone size: -; J gene: TRBJ1-1; D gene: -; V gene: TRBV14; CDR3 protein: CASSRGGNTEAFF; CDR3 DNA: TGTGCCAGCAGCCGGGGCGGCAACACTGAAGCTTTCTTT
clone size: few; J gene: TRBJ2-2; D gene: -; V gene: TRBV18; CDR3 protein: CASSPQEGLRNSGELFF; CDR3 DNA: TGTGCCAGCTCACCGCAGGAGGGCCTCAGGAATAGCGGGGAGCTGTTTTTT
clone size: -; J gene: TRBJ2-1; D gene: -; V gene: TRBV28; CDR3 protein: CASSLIRGGYNEQFF; CDR3 DNA: TGTGCCAGCAGTTTAATCAGGGGTGGGTACAATGAGCAGTTCTTC
clone size: -; J gene: TRBJ2-7; D gene: -; V gene: TRBV4-1; CDR3 protein: CASSQDNSGTLSYEQYF; CDR3 DNA: TGCGCCAGCAGCCAAGATAATTCAGGGACACTATCCTACGAGCAGTACTTC
clone size: few; J gene: TRBJ1-1; D gene: TRBD1; V gene: TRBV5-4; CDR3 protein: CASSGGDRGLFHEAFF; CDR3 DNA: TGTGCCAGCAGCGGGGGGGACAGGGGATTGTTCCATGAAGCTTTCTTT
clone size: -; J gene: TRBJ1-1; D gene: -; V gene: TRBV5-1; CDR3 protein: CASSLDVRSGTEAFF; CDR3 DNA: TGCGCCAGCAGCTTGGATGTCAGGTCGGGAACTGAAGCTTTCTTT
clone size: -; J gene: TRBJ1-1; D gene: -; V gene: TRBV11-1; CDR3 protein: CASSLVGVNTEAFF; CDR3 DNA: TGTGCCAGCAGCTTAGTAGGGGTGAACACTGAAGCTTTCTTT
clone size: -; J gene: TRBJ1-4; D gene: TRBD1; V gene: TRBV6-5; CDR3 protein: CASRGTGGNEKLFF; CDR3 DNA: TGTGCCAGCAGAGGGACAGGAGGTAATGAAAAACTGTTTTTT
clone size: -; J gene: TRBJ1-2; D gene: -; V gene: TRBV18; CDR3 protein: CASSPESRTDSYGYTF; CDR3 DNA: TGTGCCAGCTCACCAGAGTCAAGGACAGATTCATATGGCTACACCTTC
clone size: -; J gene: TRBJ2-5; D gene: TRBD2; V gene: TRBV15; CDR3 protein: CATSRELAAPWETQYF; CDR3 DNA: TGTGCCACCAGCAGAGAGCTAGCGGCCCCCTGGGAGACCCAGTACTTC
clone size: -; J gene: TRBJ1-4; D gene: -; V gene: TRBV30; CDR3 protein: CAWSSGVGIEKLFF; CDR3 DNA: TGTGCCTGGAGTAGCGGGGTAGGGATTGAAAAACTGTTTTTT
clone size: -; J gene: TRBJ2-1; D gene: TRBD2; V gene: TRBV25-1; CDR3 protein: CASQRGGPLLGEQFF; CDR3 DNA: TGTGCCAGCCAACGCGGGGGGCCCCTTCTGGGTGAGCAGTTCTTC
clone size: -; J gene: TRBJ2-7; D gene: -; V gene: TRBV18; CDR3 protein: CASSPTVGDEQYF; CDR3 DNA: TGTGCCAGCTCACCCACAGTCGGGGACGAGCAGTACTTC
clone size: -; J gene: TRBJ1-2; D gene: TRBD1; V gene: TRBV4-2; CDR3 protein: CASSQELPGQGLSGYTF; CDR3 DNA: TGTGCCAGCAGCCAGGAACTACCGGGACAGGGATTAAGCGGCTACACCTTC
clone size: -; J gene: TRBJ2-3; D gene: TRBD2; V gene: TRBV9; CDR3 protein: CASRRLANTDTQYF; CDR3 DNA: TGTGCCAGCAGGCGACTAGCGAACACAGATACGCAGTATTTT
clone size: -; J gene: TRBJ1-2; D gene: -; V gene: TRBV5-1; CDR3 protein: CASSLYRDYGYTF; CDR3 DNA: TGCGCCAGCAGCTTGTACAGGGACTATGGCTACACCTTC
clone size: -; J gene: TRBJ2-1; D gene: -; V gene: TRBV19; CDR3 protein: CASSIYAGTYNEQFF; CDR3 DNA: TGTGCCAGTAGTATATACGCGGGAACCTACAATGAGCAGTTCTTC
clone size: few; J gene: TRBJ1-1; D gene: -; V gene: TRBV19; CDR3 protein: CASSIETGGEAFF; CDR3 DNA: TGTGCCAGTAGTATAGAAACAGGCGGTGAAGCTTTCTTT
clone size: -; J gene: TRBJ1-2; D gene: -; V gene: TRBV3-1/TRBV3-2; CDR3 protein: CASSQTGGPTLGYTF; CDR3 DNA: TGTGCCAGCAGCCAAACCGGGGGGCCGACTCTTGGCTACACCTTC
clone size: -; J gene: TRBJ2-1; D gene: TRBD2; V gene: TRBV19; CDR3 protein: CASSKREGPYNEQFF; CDR3 DNA: TGTGCCAGTAGTAAGCGGGAGGGTCCCTACAATGAGCAGTTCTTC
clone size: -; J gene: TRBJ2-1; D gene: TRBD2; V gene: TRBV20-1; CDR3 protein: CSASRVVAPSGRYNEQFF; CDR3 DNA: TGCAGTGCTAGTCGTGTAGTAGCCCCGAGCGGGAGATACAATGAGCAGTTCTTC
clone size: -; J gene: TRBJ2-1; D gene: -; V gene: TRBV5-6; CDR3 protein: CASGTFGAQGYNEQFF; CDR3 DNA: TGTGCCAGCGGCACCTTTGGAGCTCAAGGTTATAATGAGCAGTTCTTC
clone size: -; J gene: TRBJ2-7; D gene: -; V gene: TRBV10-3; CDR3 protein: CATSIILYEQYF; CDR3 DNA: TGTGCCACCTCCATTATTCTATACGAGCAGTACTTC
clone size: -; J gene: TRBJ2-2; D gene: -; V gene: TRBV5-6; CDR3 protein: CASSWGETTPGELFF; CDR3 DNA: TGTGCCAGCAGCTGGGGGGAGACTACTCCCGGGGAGCTGTTTTTT
clone size: -; J gene: TRBJ1-2; D gene: -; V gene: TRBV4-1; CDR3 protein: CASSQDYRSIYGYTF; CDR3 DNA: TGCGCCAGCAGCCAAGACTACAGATCCATCTATGGCTACACCTTC
clone size: -; J gene: TRBJ1-3; D gene: TRBD1; V gene: TRBV5-8; CDR3 protein: CASSWRQGTDTIYF; CDR3 DNA: TGTGCCAGCAGCTGGAGACAGGGTACGGACACCATATATTTT
clone size: -; J gene: TRBJ2-2; D gene: -; V gene: TRBV5-3; CDR3 protein: CARSSHNTGELFF; CDR3 DNA: TGTGCCAGAAGCTCCCATAACACCGGGGAGCTGTTTTTT
clone size: -; J gene: TRBJ2-7; D gene: -; V gene: TRBV19; CDR3 protein: CASSAASGAYEQYF; CDR3 DNA: TGTGCCAGTAGTGCAGCGAGCGGAGCCTACGAGCAGTACTTC
clone size: -; J gene: TRBJ2-7; D gene: TRBD1; V gene: TRBV25-1; CDR3 protein: CATDREVGEQYF; CDR3 DNA: TGTGCCACCGACAGGGAAGTCGGCGAGCAGTACTTC
clone size: -; J gene: TRBJ2-1; D gene: -; V gene: TRBV6-1; CDR3 protein: CASSGATGRSYNEQFF; CDR3 DNA: TGTGCCAGCAGTGGGGCAACAGGGCGATCCTACAATGAGCAGTTCTTC